Listed here are 2 T cell receptor beta chains from one sample, sequenced in a study of post-analysis software for immune sequencing data. General study points: About five TRBV segments were more frequent in patients than controls; TRBV5-6, TRBV5-1 and TRBV20-1 belonged to this group.

Included in the TCR beta cDNA libraries were unique molecular identifiers. TCRdb re-called the PCR reads through MiXCR, storing one row per CDR3 protein. The table has some 690,000 distinct CDR3 sequences, less than 35% seen once; the top ten hold roughly 0.53%. Their recognized antigens are unknown. The source material was blood. The receptors were sampled from a girl aged 10-17 years with multiple sclerosis.

This clonotype showed up just once. The V call is TRBV20-1, the J call TRBJ2-3, with D unclear. V lost 2 bases and J 7 bases, leaving 10 bases between the germline ends. In germline, CDR1 is DFQATT, CDR2 SNEGSKA (reference sequence). The CDR3 has 12 residues. The CDR3 sequence: CSARKLGNTQYF. The DNA for the CDR3 is TGCAGTGCTAGAAAACTTGGGAATACGCAGTATTTT.

The chain employs TRBV29-1 and TRBJ2-7; TRBD2 might be the D (6 bases). Germline V CDR1 and CDR2: SQVTM, ANQGSEA. The CDR3 is 14 amino acids. The germline V and J ends were trimmed by 6 bases and 0 bases, with 15 bases remaining between them. DNA of the CDR3: TGCAGCGTGGGGATTAGCGGCCTCTCCTACGAGCAGTACTTC. Translation: CSVGISGLSYEQYF.